What follows are 17 T cell receptor beta chains derived from one specimen sequenced in a study of blood T cell repertoires in COVID-19. Only in-frame clones appear in the TCRdb table, and some are missing; sequencing was by immunoSEQ multiplex PCR. The sample shows a few hundred thousand clones, roughly nine tenths of them seen only once. Sequenced: PBMCs or T cells enriched from blood (not recorded which). Every receptor here comes from a woman aged 25-40 years who had recovered from COVID-19.

This rearrangement joins TRBV28 to TRBJ2-2; D unresolved. CDR3 length equals 15 residues. Per the germline V gene, CDR1 is MDHEN and CDR2 is SYDVKM. The V end was cut by 6 bases, the J end by 0 bases, with 11 bases between. The CDR3 loop is CASSATPANTGELFF. CDR3 coding DNA: TGTGCCAGCAGCGCAACGCCAGCGAACACCGGGGAGCTGTTTTTT. Looking up the rest from reference TRBV28 and TRBJ2-2 gives the full variable domain: DVKVTQSSRYLVKRTGEKVFLECVQDMDHENMFWYRQDPGLGLRLIYFSYDVKMKEKGDIPEGYSVSREKKERFSLILESASTNQTSMYLCASSATPANTGELFFGEGSRLTVL.

This rearrangement joins TRBV6-5 to TRBJ2-1; the D gene is possibly TRBD2 (6 bases). Germline loops: CDR1 MNHEY, CDR2 SVGAGI. The CDR3 loop spans 15 amino acids. Trimming removed 7 bases from V and 6 bases from J, with 19 bases in between. In nucleotides, the CDR3 is TGTGCCAGCAAACCGGGACTGACCGCCGTCAATGAGCAGTTCTTC. Translated: CASKPGLTAVNEQFF.

Only a few counts were recorded for this clone. The J gene is TRBJ1-6, the V gene TRBV5-1; possible D gene TRBD1, 6 bases. The CDR3 sequence is 16 residues long. V dropped 0 bases and J dropped 5 bases, with 12 bases sitting between them. CDR1 is SGHRS, CDR2 YFSETQ, per germline. The CDR3 nucleotides are TGCGCCAGCAGCTTGGCCGAGACAGGCAATAATTCACCCCTCCACTTT. This codes for CASSLAETGNNSPLHF.

This rearrangement joins TRBV7-2 to TRBJ2-7; the D is unclear. Trimming removed 6 bases at V and 0 bases at J, with 6 bases between. Germline V CDR1 and CDR2: SGHTA, FQGNSA. This CDR3 has 12 amino acids. The CDR3 loop is CASSPLSYEQYF. The CDR3 DNA reads TGTGCCAGCAGTCCTCTCTCCTACGAGCAGTACTTC. The full variable domain, in which reference TRBV7-2 and TRBJ2-7 provide the parts outside the CDR3, is GAGVSQSPSNKVTEKGKDVELRCDPISGHTALYWYRQSLGQGLEFLIYFQGNSAPDKSGLPSDRFSAERTGGSVSTLTIQRTQQEDSAVYLCASSPLSYEQYFGPGTRLTVT.

This chain uses TRBV19 with TRBJ1-1, with D possibly being TRBD1 (6 bases). Germline loops: CDR1 LNHDA, CDR2 SQIVND (reference sequence). The length of the CDR3 is 15 residues. The V end was cut by 5 bases, the J end by 0 bases, with 13 bases between. The CDR3, as DNA: TGTGCCAGTAGTTCACAAGGGACACTGAACACTGAAGCTTTCTTT. Protein sequence: CASSSQGTLNTEAFF.

In its sample, this clone was seen once. The chain employs TRBV7-2 and TRBJ2-3; TRBD2 aligns across 11 bases. The CDR3 is 18 amino acids. Looked up from germline, CDR1 is SGHTA and CDR2 is FQGNSA. V lost 5 bases to trimming and J lost 2 bases; unmatched junction nucleotides: 12. CDR3 bases: TGTGCCAGCAGCGCAAACCGACTAGCGGGAACCTTCACAGATACGCAGTATTTT. Residues: CASSANRLAGTFTDTQYF.

The chain links TRBV18 to TRBJ2-7, with D possibly TRBD2 on 5 matching bases. V dropped 3 bases and J dropped 5 bases, with 11 bases sitting between them. The V gene's germline CDR1 is KGHSH and CDR2 LQKENI. This CDR3 comprises 13 residues. CDR3: CASSPRAGDEQYF. The CDR3, as DNA: TGTGCCAGCTCACCGCGAGCCGGGGACGAGCAGTACTTC.

The chain employs TRBV4-2 and TRBJ1-6; perhaps TRBD1 as D (6 bases). V gave up 0 bases and J gave up 9 bases, with 15 bases separating them. This CDR3 is 16 amino acids long. CDR1 and CDR2 (germline): LGHNA, YNFKEQ. The CDR3 sequence: CASSQESGGGGSPLHF. The CDR3 region has the DNA TGTGCCAGCAGCCAAGAAAGTGGGGGAGGGGGTTCACCCCTCCACTTT.

In this sample, this clone turned up once. The rearrangement uses TRBV28 and TRBJ1-2, with D unclear. The V end lost 7 bases, the J end lost 8 bases, and 20 bases lay between the germline ends. The CDR3 runs to 14 residues. CDR1 is MDHEN, CDR2 SYDVKM, per germline. In DNA form, the CDR3 reads TGTGCCAGCACCAAACTGGCGCGCCTAGGAGGCTACACCTTC. This codes for CASTKLARLGGYTF.

This clone came up a few times. This CDR3 is CASSWPRPGQPQHF. DNA for the CDR3: TGTGCCAGCAGTTGGCCCCGACCAGGGCAGCCCCAGCATTTT. The rearrangement links TRBV28 to TRBJ1-5, with D maybe TRBD1 (5 bases). This CDR3 contains 14 residues. Germline V gene data show CDR1 as MDHEN and CDR2 as SYDVKM. Trimming took 4 bases from V and 7 from J, leaving 14 bases between them.

The rearrangement uses TRBV24-1 and TRBJ1-2, with 10 bases matching TRBD1. The CDR3 runs to 15 residues. The V gene end was trimmed by 3 bases and the J gene end by 3 bases; junction bases not matched to a gene: 3. The germline gives CDR1 KGHDR, CDR2 SFDVKD. CDR3 bases: TGTGCCACCAGTGATACCGGGACAGGGGACTATGGCTACACCTTC. Encoded protein: CATSDTGTGDYGYTF.

This rearrangement joins TRBV14 to TRBJ2-5; 12 bases are a match to TRBD2. Germline V lookup: CDR1 SGHDN, CDR2 FVKESK. The CDR3 totals 15 residues. Unmatched junction bases numbered 1, after V lost 1 base and J lost 4 bases. CDR3 sequence reads: CASSQGLAGAETQYF. In DNA, the CDR3 is TGTGCCAGCAGCCAAGGACTAGCGGGAGCAGAGACCCAGTACTTC.

The chain joins TRBV10-3 to TRBJ1-1; 9 positions agree with TRBD1. CDR1 and CDR2 from the germline V gene are ENHRY and SYGVKD. J lost 1 base, V lost 6 bases, and 3 bases had no gene match. There are 14 residues in the CDR3. The CDR3 sequence is CAIREGQGNTEAFF. The CDR3 nucleotides are TGTGCCATCAGGGAGGGACAGGGGAACACTGAAGCTTTCTTT.

The count of this clone is one. CDR3 nucleotides: TGCGCCAGCAGCCCAGATGGGGGGAACACCATATATTTT. Translating gives CASSPDGGNTIYF. The gene calls are TRBV5-1 and TRBJ1-3; possible D gene TRBD1, 5 bases. Germline values: CDR1 SGHRS, CDR2 YFSETQ. This CDR3 has 13 residues. The germline V and J ends were trimmed by 4 bases and 7 bases, with 12 bases remaining between them.

The chain has TRBV5-4 and TRBJ2-2; TRBD1 is a possible D gene (5 bases). This CDR3 comprises 15 residues. Deletions cut 4 bases from V and 1 base from J, with 11 bases between. CDR1 and CDR2 (germline): SGHNT, YYREEE (reference sequence). Written as DNA, the CDR3 is TGTGCCAGCAGCCCGCTTCAGGGGAACACCGGGGAGCTGTTTTTT. Translating gives CASSPLQGNTGELFF.

The genes are TRBV11-3 and TRBJ1-1, with no clear D. Trimming removed 6 bases at V and 6 bases at J, with 11 bases between. The CDR3 totals 12 residues. Germline V CDR1 and CDR2: SGHNT, YENEEA. CDR3 protein: CASRCIWPEAFF. In nucleotides, the CDR3 is TGTGCCAGCAGGTGTATCTGGCCTGAAGCTTTCTTT.

Concerning this clone itself: One end of the junction is discordant with germline, which a read error may explain. The chain employs TRBV7-7 and TRBJ2-1, with 12 bases that match TRBD2. Germline CDR1 is SSHAT and CDR2 is FNYEAQ (reference sequence). This CDR3 spans 16 amino acids. The CDR3: CASSLFLAGGDNEQFF. The CDR3 bases are TGTGCTAGCAGCTTATTCCTAGCGGGGGGGGACAATGAGCAGTTCTTC.